The 3 T cell receptor beta chains listed next were all sequenced from one sample in a study of T-cell reconstitution after alpha-beta-depleted transplantation in children. Preparation of the TCRbeta library was carried out with unique molecular identifiers. In TCRdb, the PCR reads were re-called with MiXCR into one record per CDR3 protein. The profile shows around 960,000 distinct CDR3 sequences, about 31% of them singletons. The material sequenced was PBMCs, mostly from graft donor cells, taken 360 days after TCRalphabeta/CD19-depleted stem cell transplant. The receptor source for this set is a boy in the first two years of life who had a stem cell transplant for SCID, so the T cells may come from the graft donor.

The V and J genes are TRBV29-1 and TRBJ1-4; maybe TRBD1 (5 bases). Germline CDR1 and CDR2: SQVTM and ANQGSEA. V lost 7 bases and J lost 8, with 8 bases in between. The CDR3 runs to 10 residues. CDR3 sequence reads: CSAWGEKLFF. In DNA form, the CDR3 reads TGCAGCGCCTGGGGGGAAAAACTGTTTTTT.

This clonotype showed up just a few times. This rearrangement joins TRBV7-9 to TRBJ2-1; TRBD2 is a possible D gene (6 bases). The CDR3 extends over 15 amino acids. Trimming removed 5 bases from V and 5 bases from J, with 16 bases in between. Germline V gives CDR1 SEHNR, CDR2 FQNEAQ (reference sequence). CDR3 nucleotide sequence: TGTGCCAGCAGCCCCTGGGACTCCGGGAACAATGAGCAGTTCTTC. It specifies CASSPWDSGNNEQFF.

In its sample, this clonotype was seen once. The V call is TRBV6-5, the J call TRBJ2-7; the D gene is possibly TRBD1 (6 bases). From germline, CDR1 is MNHEY and CDR2 SVGAGI. Trimming removed 4 bases at V and 4 bases at J, with 20 bases between. There are 16 residues in the CDR3. CDR3 bases: TGTGCCAGCAGTTCACAGGGACACGGTACCCTTTACGAGCAGTACTTC. Its translation: CASSSQGHGTLYEQYF.